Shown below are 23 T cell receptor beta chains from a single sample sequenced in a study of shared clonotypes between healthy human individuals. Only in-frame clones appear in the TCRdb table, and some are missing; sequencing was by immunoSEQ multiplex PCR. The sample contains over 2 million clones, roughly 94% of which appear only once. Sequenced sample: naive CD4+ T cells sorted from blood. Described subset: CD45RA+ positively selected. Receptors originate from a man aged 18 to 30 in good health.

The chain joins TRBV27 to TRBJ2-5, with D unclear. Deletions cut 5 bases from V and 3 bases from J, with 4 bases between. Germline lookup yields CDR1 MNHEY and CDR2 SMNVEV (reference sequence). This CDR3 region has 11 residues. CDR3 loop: CASSPEETQYF. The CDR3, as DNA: TGTGCCAGCAGTCCGGAAGAGACCCAGTACTTC.

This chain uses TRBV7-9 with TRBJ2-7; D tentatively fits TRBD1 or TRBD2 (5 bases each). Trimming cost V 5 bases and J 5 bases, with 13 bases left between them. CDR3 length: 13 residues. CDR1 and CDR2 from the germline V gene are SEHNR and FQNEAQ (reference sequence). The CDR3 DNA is TGTGCCAGCAGCCGGGACCTGACCAACGAGCAGTACTTC. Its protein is CASSRDLTNEQYF.

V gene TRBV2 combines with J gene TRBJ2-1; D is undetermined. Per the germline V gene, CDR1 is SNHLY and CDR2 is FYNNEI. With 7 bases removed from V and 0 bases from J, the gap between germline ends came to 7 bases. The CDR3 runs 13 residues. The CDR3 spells CASTGRSYNEQFF. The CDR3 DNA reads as TGTGCCAGCACAGGACGCTCCTACAATGAGCAGTTCTTC.

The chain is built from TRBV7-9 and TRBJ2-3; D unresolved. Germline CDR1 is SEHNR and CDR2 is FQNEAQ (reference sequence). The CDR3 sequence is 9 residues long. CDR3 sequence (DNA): TGTGCGAGCCCAGATACGCAGTATTTT. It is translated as CASPDTQYF.

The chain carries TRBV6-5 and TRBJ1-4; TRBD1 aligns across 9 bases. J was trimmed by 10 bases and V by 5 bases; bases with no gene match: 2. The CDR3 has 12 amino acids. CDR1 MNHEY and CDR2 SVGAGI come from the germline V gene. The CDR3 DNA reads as TGTGCCAGCAGTCGGGACAGGGCAAAACTGTTTTTT. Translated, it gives CASSRDRAKLFF.

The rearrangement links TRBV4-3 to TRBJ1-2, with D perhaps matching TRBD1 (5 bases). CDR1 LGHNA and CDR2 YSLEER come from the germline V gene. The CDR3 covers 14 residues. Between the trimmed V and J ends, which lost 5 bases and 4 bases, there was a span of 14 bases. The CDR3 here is CASSVRDGSYGYTF. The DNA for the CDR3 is TGCGCCAGCAGCGTCCGGGACGGCTCCTATGGCTACACCTTC.

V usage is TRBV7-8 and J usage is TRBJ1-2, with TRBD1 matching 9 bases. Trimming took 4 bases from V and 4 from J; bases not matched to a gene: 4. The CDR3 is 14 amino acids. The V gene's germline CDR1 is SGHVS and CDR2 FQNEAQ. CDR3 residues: CASSSTGGIYGYTF. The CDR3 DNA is TGTGCCAGCAGCTCTACAGGGGGCATCTATGGCTACACCTTC.

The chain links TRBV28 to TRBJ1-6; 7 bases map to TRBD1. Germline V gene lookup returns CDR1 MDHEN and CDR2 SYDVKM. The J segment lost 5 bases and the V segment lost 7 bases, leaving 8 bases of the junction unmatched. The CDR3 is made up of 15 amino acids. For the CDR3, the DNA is TGTGCCAGCACTTCACAGGGGCAAGATAATTCACCCCTCCACTTT. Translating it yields CASTSQGQDNSPLHF.

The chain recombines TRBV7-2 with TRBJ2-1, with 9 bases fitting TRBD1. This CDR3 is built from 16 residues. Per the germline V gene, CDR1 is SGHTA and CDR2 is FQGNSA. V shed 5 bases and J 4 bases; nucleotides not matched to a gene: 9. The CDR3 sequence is CASSTPGQGAYNEQFF. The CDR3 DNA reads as TGTGCCAGCAGCACCCCGGGACAGGGAGCGTACAATGAGCAGTTCTTC. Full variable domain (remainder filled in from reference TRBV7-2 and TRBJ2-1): GAGVSQSPSNKVTEKGKDVELRCDPISGHTALYWYRQSLGQGLEFLIYFQGNSAPDKSGLPSDRFSAERTGGSVSTLTIQRTQQEDSAVYLCASSTPGQGAYNEQFFGPGTRLTVL.

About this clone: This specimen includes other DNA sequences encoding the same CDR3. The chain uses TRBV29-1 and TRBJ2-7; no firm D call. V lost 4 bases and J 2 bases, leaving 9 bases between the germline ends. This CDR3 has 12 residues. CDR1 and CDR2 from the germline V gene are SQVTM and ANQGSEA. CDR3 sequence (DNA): TGCAGCGTTGCAAGTGGAACCTACGAGCAGTACTTC. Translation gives CSVASGTYEQYF.

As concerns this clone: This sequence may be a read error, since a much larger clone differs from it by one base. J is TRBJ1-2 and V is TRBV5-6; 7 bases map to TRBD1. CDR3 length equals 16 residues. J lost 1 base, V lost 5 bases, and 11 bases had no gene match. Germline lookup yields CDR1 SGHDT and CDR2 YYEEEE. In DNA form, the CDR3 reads TGTGCCAGCAGAGCAACAGGGGCTCTGAGTAACTATGGCTACACCTTC. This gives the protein CASRATGALSNYGYTF.

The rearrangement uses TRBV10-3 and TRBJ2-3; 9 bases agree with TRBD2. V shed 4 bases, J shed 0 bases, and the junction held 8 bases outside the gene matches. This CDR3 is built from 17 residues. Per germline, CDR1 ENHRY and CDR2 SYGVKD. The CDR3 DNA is TGTGCCATCAGTGGGGGACTAGCTGTTTCTAGCACAGATACGCAGTATTTT. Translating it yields CAISGGLAVSSTDTQYF.

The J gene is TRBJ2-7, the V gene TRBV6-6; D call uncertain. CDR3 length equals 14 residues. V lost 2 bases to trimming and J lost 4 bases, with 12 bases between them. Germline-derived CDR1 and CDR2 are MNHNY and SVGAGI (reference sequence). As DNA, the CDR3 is TGTGCCAGCAGTTACGCATCGGACGATTACGAGCAGTACTTC. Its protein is CASSYASDDYEQYF.

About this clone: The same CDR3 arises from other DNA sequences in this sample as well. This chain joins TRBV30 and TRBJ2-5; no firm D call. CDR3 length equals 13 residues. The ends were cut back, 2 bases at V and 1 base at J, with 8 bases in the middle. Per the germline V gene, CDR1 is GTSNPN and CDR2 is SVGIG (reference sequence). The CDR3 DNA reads TGTGCCTGGAGTTCAGGCCTCCAAGAGACCCAGTACTTC. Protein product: CAWSSGLQETQYF.

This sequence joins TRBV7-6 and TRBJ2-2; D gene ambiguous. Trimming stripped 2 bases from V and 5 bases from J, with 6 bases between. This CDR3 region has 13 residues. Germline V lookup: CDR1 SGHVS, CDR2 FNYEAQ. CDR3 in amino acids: CASSLQPTGELFF. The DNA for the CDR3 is TGTGCCAGCAGCTTACAGCCTACCGGGGAGCTGTTTTTT.

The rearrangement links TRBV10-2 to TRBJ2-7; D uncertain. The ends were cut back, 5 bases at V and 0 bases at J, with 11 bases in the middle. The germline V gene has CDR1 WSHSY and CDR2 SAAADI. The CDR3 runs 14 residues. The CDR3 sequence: CASSLDPSSYEQYF. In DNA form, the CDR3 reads TGCGCCAGCAGTTTGGACCCCAGCTCCTACGAGCAGTACTTC.

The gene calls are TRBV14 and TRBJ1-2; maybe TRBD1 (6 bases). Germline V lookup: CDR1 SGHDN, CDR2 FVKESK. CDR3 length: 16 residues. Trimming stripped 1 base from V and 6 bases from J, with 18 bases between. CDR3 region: CASSQGGQIQGDGYTF. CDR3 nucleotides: TGTGCCAGCAGCCAAGGTGGACAGATTCAAGGAGATGGCTACACCTTC.

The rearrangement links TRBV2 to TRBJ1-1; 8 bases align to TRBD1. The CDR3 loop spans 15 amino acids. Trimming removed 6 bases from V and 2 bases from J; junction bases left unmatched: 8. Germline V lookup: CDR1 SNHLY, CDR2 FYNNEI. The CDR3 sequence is CASRDRVGSNTEAFF. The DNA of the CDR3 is TGTGCCAGCAGGGACAGGGTGGGGAGTAACACTGAAGCTTTCTTT. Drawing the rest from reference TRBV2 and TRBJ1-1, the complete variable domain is EPEVTQTPSHQVTQMGQEVILRCVPISNHLYFYWYRQILGQKVEFLVSFYNNEISEKSEIFDDQFSVERPDGSNFTLKIRSTKLEDSAMYFCASRDRVGSNTEAFFGQGTRLTVV.

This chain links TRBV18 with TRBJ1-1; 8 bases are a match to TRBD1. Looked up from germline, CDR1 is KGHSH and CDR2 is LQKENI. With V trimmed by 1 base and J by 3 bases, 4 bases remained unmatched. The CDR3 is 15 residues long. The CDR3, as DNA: TGTGCCAGCTCACCACGGACAGGGACTGACACTGAAGCTTTCTTT. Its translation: CASSPRTGTDTEAFF.

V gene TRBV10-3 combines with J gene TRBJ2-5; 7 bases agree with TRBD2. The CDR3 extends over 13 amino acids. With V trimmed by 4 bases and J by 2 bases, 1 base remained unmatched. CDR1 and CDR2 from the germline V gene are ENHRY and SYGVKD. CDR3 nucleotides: TGTGCCATCAGTGCAGCGGGGCAAGAGACCCAGTACTTC. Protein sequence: CAISAAGQETQYF.

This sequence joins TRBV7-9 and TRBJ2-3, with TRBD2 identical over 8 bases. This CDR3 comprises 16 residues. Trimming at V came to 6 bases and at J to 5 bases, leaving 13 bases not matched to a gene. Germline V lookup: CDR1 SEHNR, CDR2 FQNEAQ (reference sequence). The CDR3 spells CASSQSSGLGRDTQYF. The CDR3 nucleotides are TGTGCCAGCAGTCAATCCTCGGGACTAGGGAGAGATACGCAGTATTTT.

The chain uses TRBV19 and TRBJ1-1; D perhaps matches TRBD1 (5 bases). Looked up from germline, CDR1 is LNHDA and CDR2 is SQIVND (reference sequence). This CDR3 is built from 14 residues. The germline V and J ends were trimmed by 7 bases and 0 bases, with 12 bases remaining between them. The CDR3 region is CASKWGRMNTEAFF. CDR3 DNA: TGTGCCAGTAAGTGGGGACGGATGAACACTGAAGCTTTCTTT.

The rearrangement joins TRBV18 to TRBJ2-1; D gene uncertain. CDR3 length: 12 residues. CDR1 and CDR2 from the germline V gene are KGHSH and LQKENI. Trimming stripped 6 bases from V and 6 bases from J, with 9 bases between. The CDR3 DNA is TGTGCCAGCTCCAGAAGGAGCAATGAGCAGTTCTTC. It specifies CASSRRSNEQFF.